The present entry profiles one TCR beta chain with its context. Method: immunoSEQ multiplex PCR; TCRdb's copy keeps in-frame clones and lacks some. The sample includes around 250,000 clones, approximately 82% seen only once; the top ten take about 2%. This record belongs to a study of blood T cell repertoires in COVID-19. Across the study: Sample material is recorded as cDNA or gDNA derived from T cells, B-cell-depleted T cells, or PBMCs.

The germline V and J ends were trimmed by 0 bases and 3 bases, with 13 bases remaining between them. CDR3 size: 15 residues. Germline V lookup: CDR1 SGHRS, CDR2 YFSETQ. The sequencing sample was made of peripheral blood. V usage is TRBV5-1 and J usage is TRBJ2-7; possibly TRBD1 for D (6 bases). This TCR derives from a woman of 80 years or more with acute or convalescent COVID-19. CDR3 nucleotides: TGCGCCAGCAGCTTGGCCGGGACAAGTTACTACGAGCAGTACTTC. Its translation is CASSLAGTSYYEQYF.